This entry lists 22 T cell receptor beta chains sequenced from one sample in a study of cytomegalovirus exposure and HLA in healthy donors. Assay used: immunoSEQ multiplex PCR; TCRdb lists only in-frame clones, some missing. Counted here are a few hundred thousand clones, more than 80% occurring once; the ten biggest clones make up roughly 0.8%. Sequenced input: PBMCs. The receptors were gathered from a woman aged 18-29 years in good health and CMV-seronegative.

The rearrangement joins TRBV27 to TRBJ2-1; 8 bases are shared with TRBD2. Germline CDR1 MNHEY, CDR2 SMNVEV (reference sequence). The CDR3 consists of 16 residues. V shed 9 bases and J 0 bases; nucleotides not matched to a gene: 10. CDR3 nucleotides: TGTGCCAGTAGCGCTCGCACTAGCGGCTCCTACAATGAGCAGTTCTTC. It specifies CASSARTSGSYNEQFF.

This clone has a single count. Written as DNA, the CDR3 is TGTGCCAGCTCACCGTACGCAGGGCTAACCGGGGAGCTGTTTTTT. As protein: CASSPYAGLTGELFF. The chain uses TRBV18 and TRBJ2-2; TRBD1 is a possible D gene (5 bases). From germline, CDR1 is KGHSH and CDR2 LQKENI. V was clipped by 3 bases and J by 5 bases, with 13 bases between them. The CDR3 runs 15 residues.

This rearrangement joins TRBV27 to TRBJ2-3; 7 positions match TRBD2. After removal of 5 bases from V and 4 bases from J, the junction contained 6 bases not matched to a gene. CDR3 length: 14 residues. Germline V gene sequence: CDR1 MNHEY, CDR2 SMNVEV (reference sequence). The CDR3 loop is CASSLSGLPDTQYF. DNA for the CDR3: TGTGCCAGCAGTCTTAGCGGGCTACCAGATACGCAGTATTTT.

This clone has only a few counts. This chain joins TRBV7-2 and TRBJ1-5; D remains ambiguous. V dropped 1 base and J dropped 0 bases, with 7 bases sitting between them. The germline CDR1 and CDR2 sequences are SGHTA and FQGNSA. CDR3 size: 15 residues. CDR3 residues: CASSLVRGSNQPQHF. In DNA form, the CDR3 reads TGTGCCAGCAGCTTAGTTCGGGGTAGCAATCAGCCCCAGCATTTT.

This clone occurred once. The chain links TRBV28 to TRBJ2-7, with 12 bases fitting TRBD1. There are 17 residues in the CDR3. CDR1 and CDR2 from the germline V gene are MDHEN and SYDVKM. Trimming took 6 bases from V and 4 from J; bases not matched to a gene: 13. CDR3 DNA: TGTGCCAGCAGCCAAATCCCCCGGGGACAGGGGGCATACGAGCAGTACTTC. Translation: CASSQIPRGQGAYEQYF. Full variable domain (rest looked up from reference TRBV28 and TRBJ2-7): DVKVTQSSRYLVKRTGEKVFLECVQDMDHENMFWYRQDPGLGLRLIYFSYDVKMKEKGDIPEGYSVSREKKERFSLILESASTNQTSMYLCASSQIPRGQGAYEQYFGPGTRLTVT.

The V call is TRBV5-1, the J call TRBJ2-7, with 8 bases that match TRBD1. The germline gives CDR1 SGHRS, CDR2 YFSETQ. J gave up 5 bases and V 0 bases, and 7 bases lay outside the gene matches. The CDR3 is made up of 15 amino acids. The CDR3: CASSLARDRSHEQYF. CDR3 bases: TGCGCCAGCAGCTTGGCTCGGGACAGGTCCCACGAGCAGTACTTC.

The V gene is TRBV5-1, the J gene TRBJ2-3; TRBD2 is a possible D gene (5 bases). Per germline, CDR1 SGHRS and CDR2 YFSETQ. The CDR3 consists of 16 residues. Trimming removed 1 base from V and 6 bases from J, with 18 bases in between. The DNA for the CDR3 is TGCGCCAGCAGCTTGCCTAGCCCCGACGGAGTGGATACGCAGTATTTT. Its protein product is CASSLPSPDGVDTQYF.

This clone occurred once. The V gene is TRBV9, the J gene TRBJ1-2; 9 bases align to TRBD1. The CDR3 loop spans 16 amino acids. Germline trimming cut 4 bases from V and 5 bases from J; bases unmatched to any gene: 12. The germline V gene has CDR1 SGDLS and CDR2 YYNGEE. This CDR3 reads CASSHRWGTGIYGYTF. The CDR3 region has the DNA TGTGCCAGCAGCCATAGATGGGGGACAGGGATATATGGCTACACCTTC.

The rearrangement joins TRBV4-1 to TRBJ2-1; 8 bases fit TRBD2. CDR1 and CDR2 (germline): MGHRA, YSYEKL. With 4 bases clipped from V and 5 bases from J, the junction kept 16 bases outside the gene matches. The CDR3 has 18 residues. CDR3 coding DNA: TGCGCCAGCAGCCCCGGAGCGGGAGACCCCTTTCGGGACAATGAGCAGTTCTTC. Its translation is CASSPGAGDPFRDNEQFF.

The chain joins TRBV9 to TRBJ2-1; TRBD2 agrees at 7 bases. CDR1 is SGDLS and CDR2 is YYNGEE in the germline V gene. The junction had 6 bases not matched to a gene; V was cut back by 2 bases and J by 4 bases. CDR3 size: 15 residues. CDR3 sequence: CASSVVAGAYNEQFF. The CDR3 region has the DNA TGTGCCAGCAGCGTGGTAGCGGGTGCTTACAATGAGCAGTTCTTC.

This clone was counted once. J is TRBJ2-3 and V is TRBV4-1; 13 bases are shared with TRBD2. Trimming took 4 bases from V and 4 from J; bases not matched to a gene: 5. The CDR3 is 16 residues long. CDR1 and CDR2 from the germline V gene are MGHRA and YSYEKL. In DNA form, the CDR3 reads TGCGCCAGCAGCCTTCGACTAGCGGGAGGTTCAGATACGCAGTATTTT. Translating it yields CASSLRLAGGSDTQYF.

This sequence joins TRBV4-3 and TRBJ1-2; unclear D gene. This CDR3 has 14 amino acids. Germline loops: CDR1 LGHNA, CDR2 YSLEER. V dropped 0 bases and J dropped 6 bases, with 11 bases sitting between them. The DNA of the CDR3 is TGCGCCAGCAGCCAAGATCGGGGAATGGATGGCTACACCTTC. Its protein product is CASSQDRGMDGYTF.

CDR3 loop: CASREPAGGENEKLFF. The CDR3, as DNA: TGTGCCAGCAGGGAGCCCGCGGGGGGGGAAAATGAAAAACTGTTTTTT. The chain carries TRBV2 and TRBJ1-4; D may be TRBD1 (5 bases). Trimming took off 6 bases at V and 5 bases at J, with 19 bases between the two ends. CDR1 and CDR2 (germline): SNHLY, FYNNEI. The CDR3 sequence is 16 residues long.

The chain links TRBV13 to TRBJ2-1; TRBD2 might be the D (5 bases). The length of the CDR3 is 12 residues. Germline-derived CDR1 and CDR2 are PRHDT and FYEKMQ (reference sequence). V was shortened by 8 bases and J by 3 bases, with 8 bases between the two germline ends. The CDR3 coding sequence is TGTGCCAGCGGGAGAATCTACAATGAGCAGTTCTTC. Protein product: CASGRIYNEQFF.

The genes are TRBV28 and TRBJ1-4; possibly TRBD1 for D (5 bases). V was cut by 6 bases and J by 8 bases, with 19 bases left in between. Per germline, CDR1 MDHEN and CDR2 SYDVKM. The CDR3 consists of 15 residues. The CDR3 spells CASRPTGGLREKLFF. Written as DNA, the CDR3 is TGTGCCAGCAGGCCTACCGGGGGGTTGAGAGAAAAACTGTTTTTT.

The genes are TRBV6-5 and TRBJ1-1, with 9 bases fitting TRBD1. V lost 5 bases and J lost 8; bases outside the gene matches: 12. Germline V CDR1 and CDR2: MNHEY, SVGAGI. The CDR3 consists of 15 residues. The CDR3: CASSPQAGTGPEAFF. CDR3 DNA: TGTGCCAGCAGTCCTCAAGCCGGGACAGGGCCCGAAGCTTTCTTT.

The chain has TRBV2 and TRBJ2-2; 12 positions match TRBD2. With V trimmed by 6 bases and J by 2 bases, 4 bases remained unmatched. This CDR3 contains 16 residues. Germline V lookup: CDR1 SNHLY, CDR2 FYNNEI. CDR3 sequence reads: CASRGLAGFNTGELFF. CDR3 in DNA: TGTGCCAGCAGGGGACTAGCGGGTTTTAACACCGGGGAGCTGTTTTTT.

This chain links TRBV5-4 with TRBJ2-1; 7 nucleotides match TRBD2. Germline CDR1 and CDR2: SGHNT and YYREEE (reference sequence). This CDR3 contains 15 residues. V gave up 0 bases and J gave up 3 bases; unmatched junction bases: 3. CDR3 protein: CASSLDLADYNEQFF. CDR3 DNA: TGTGCCAGCAGCTTGGACCTAGCGGACTACAATGAGCAGTTCTTC.

The rearrangement links TRBV7-2 to TRBJ1-2; D uncertain. CDR1 and CDR2 (germline): SGHTA, FQGNSA. There are 14 residues in the CDR3. V lost 1 base, J lost 5 bases, and 11 bases lay in between. In nucleotides, the CDR3 is TGTGCCAGCAGCTTAGATTTGGCAGGTTATGGCTACACCTTC. Its translation is CASSLDLAGYGYTF.

The rearrangement joins TRBV7-9 to TRBJ1-3, with D unresolved. V was cut by 3 bases and J by 0 bases, with 6 bases left in between. The CDR3 totals 14 residues. Germline values: CDR1 SEHNR, CDR2 FQNEAQ (reference sequence). CDR3 protein: CASSFSVSGNTIYF. CDR3 DNA: TGTGCCAGCAGCTTCTCCGTCTCTGGAAACACCATATATTTT. Looking up the rest from reference TRBV7-9 and TRBJ1-3 gives the full variable domain: DTGVSQNPRHKITKRGQNVTFRCDPISEHNRLYWYRQTLGQGPEFLTYFQNEAQLEKSRLLSDRFSAERPKGSFSTLEIQRTEQGDSAMYLCASSFSVSGNTIYFGEGSWLTVV.

V and J are TRBV18 and TRBJ2-7; maybe TRBD2 (5 bases). CDR1 KGHSH and CDR2 LQKENI come from the germline V gene. V was shortened by 5 bases and J by 2 bases, with 10 bases between the two germline ends. The CDR3 is 13 residues long. The DNA for the CDR3 is TGTGCCAGCTCAGCCCGGGATCCCTACGAGCAGTACTTC. Translation gives CASSARDPYEQYF. Full variable domain (remainder filled in from reference TRBV18 and TRBJ2-7): NAGVMQNPRHLVRRRGQEARLRCSPMKGHSHVYWYRQLPEEGLKFMVYLQKENIIDESGMPKERFSAEFPKEGPSILRIQQVVRGDSAAYFCASSARDPYEQYFGPGTRLTVT.

The V gene is TRBV25-1, the J gene TRBJ2-2; the D gene is possibly TRBD2 (5 bases). Trimming took 8 bases from V and 6 from J, leaving 19 bases between them. CDR1 and CDR2 (germline): MGHDK, SYGVNS. The CDR3 has 15 residues. As DNA, the CDR3 is TGTGCCAGCCAAAAAGAGGGATCCATCGCCGGGGAGCTGTTTTTT. Protein: CASQKEGSIAGELFF. Full variable domain (rest looked up from reference TRBV25-1 and TRBJ2-2): EADIYQTPRYLVIGTGKKITLECSQTMGHDKMYWYQQDPGMELHLIHYSYGVNSTEKGDLSSESTVSRIRTEHFPLTLESARPSHTSQYLCASQKEGSIAGELFFGEGSRLTVL.